A single sample is the source of the 7 T cell receptor beta chains below, sequenced in a study of T cells after yellow fever vaccination. TCRdb reprocessed the 5' RACE reads with MiXCR, giving one entry per CDR3 protein. The repertoire has 300,000 or so distinct CDR3 sequences, over 10% of them found once; the top ten carry about 0.51%. Sequencing was performed on CD4+ T cells sorted from PBMCs, taken 45 days after the yellow fever booster vaccination. These receptors originate from a man younger than 45 who received the YFV17D yellow fever vaccine.

This clonotype has ten or more counts. The CDR3 DNA sequence: TGTGCCATCAGTGTCACTAGCACCGGGGAGCTGTTTTTT. Translating it yields CAISVTSTGELFF. V and J are TRBV10-3 and TRBJ2-2; tentatively, D is TRBD2 (5 bases). This CDR3 contains 13 residues. Germline CDR1 is ENHRY and CDR2 is SYGVKD. Trimming stripped 4 bases from V and 4 bases from J, with 7 bases between.

This clonotype was seen more than once but under ten times. The CDR3 region is CASSLGAGSNYGYTF. CDR3 coding DNA: TGTGCCAGCAGCTTGGGGGCAGGATCTAACTATGGCTACACCTTC. The chain joins TRBV5-6 to TRBJ1-2; D is unresolved. Looked up from germline, CDR1 is SGHDT and CDR2 is YYEEEE. V lost 0 bases and J lost 0, with 9 bases in between. This CDR3 spans 15 amino acids.

In its sample, this clonotype was seen a few times. CDR3 sequence (DNA): TGCAGTGCTAGAGACGGGGGAAGCGCTTACGATGAGCAGTTCTTC. Its protein product is CSARDGGSAYDEQFF. J is TRBJ2-1 and V is TRBV20-1; D perhaps matches TRBD2 (6 bases). Trimming pared 0 bases from V and 8 bases from J, leaving 17 bases between. Per the germline V gene, CDR1 is DFQATT and CDR2 is SNEGSKA (reference sequence). The CDR3 consists of 15 residues.

This clonotype turned up a few times. DNA of the CDR3: TGCAGTGCAAGGGGACTAGTCAGCGCAGATACGCAGTATTTT. It translates to CSARGLVSADTQYF. This chain connects TRBV20-1 to TRBJ2-3, with TRBD2 matching 8 bases. The CDR3 has 14 residues. The germline gives CDR1 DFQATT, CDR2 SNEGSKA (reference sequence). The V segment lost 6 bases and the J segment 4 bases; nucleotides outside the gene matches: 9.

The chain combines TRBV27 with TRBJ1-5; D call uncertain. The CDR3 loop spans 15 amino acids. Trimming shortened V by 0 bases and J by 7 bases, and 13 bases separated the two germline ends. In germline, CDR1 is MNHEY, CDR2 SMNVEV (reference sequence). The CDR3 nucleotides are TGTGCCAGCAGTTTATCTGTTTTAGGGCGACAGCCCCAGCATTTT. Translation: CASSLSVLGRQPQHF.

This clonotype was counted a few times. The chain joins TRBV20-1 to TRBJ2-3; TRBD2 might be the D (6 bases). Germline V CDR1 and CDR2: DFQATT, SNEGSKA (reference sequence). There are 15 residues in the CDR3. Trimming removed 4 bases at V and 3 bases at J, with 17 bases between. CDR3 amino acids: CSANRAGRLTDTQYF. In DNA form, the CDR3 reads TGCAGTGCTAATCGAGCTGGGAGGTTGACAGATACGCAGTATTTT.

A word on this clonotype: A much larger clone lies one base from this, so it may be a read error. The chain combines TRBV4-3 with TRBJ2-3; possible D gene TRBD2, 6 bases. Germline CDR1 reads LGHNA; CDR2 reads YSLEER. CDR3 length equals 14 residues. The V end lost 0 bases, the J end lost 5 bases, and 9 bases lay between the germline ends. CDR3 sequence (DNA): TGCGCCAGCAGCCAAGATCCCGGGGGAGATACGCAGTATTTT. As protein: CASSQDPGGDTQYF.